Here is one TCR beta chain with its context. CDR3 size: 13 residues. The Seattle patients, enrolled during active infection, were followed longitudinally. In the authors' methods: Estimated nucleated cell counts came from reference gene primer amplification. Generated by immunoSEQ multiplex PCR, the TCRdb table keeps only in-frame clones and is missing some. D and trimming come from the DNA, and the V and J calls and clone size come from that table. The sample has around 330,000 clones, roughly 88% seen once. This record belongs to a study of blood T cell repertoires in COVID-19. Study as a whole: Samples taken during acute and convalescent COVID-19 were collected in the United States, Italy and Spain. The cDNA or gDNA used as material had been derived from T cells, B-cell-depleted T cells, or PBMCs.

The TCR comes from a woman aged 25 to 39 with COVID-19, enrolled during active disease. The chain uses TRBV21-1 and TRBJ2-1; the D call TRBD2 from the table was never checked on the DNA. TRBV21-1 is designated a pseudogene. The sample comprised peripheral blood. CDR3 coding DNA: TGTGCCAGCAGTGAGCGGAGAGGAGATGAGCAGTTCTTC. It is translated as CASSERRGDEQFF.